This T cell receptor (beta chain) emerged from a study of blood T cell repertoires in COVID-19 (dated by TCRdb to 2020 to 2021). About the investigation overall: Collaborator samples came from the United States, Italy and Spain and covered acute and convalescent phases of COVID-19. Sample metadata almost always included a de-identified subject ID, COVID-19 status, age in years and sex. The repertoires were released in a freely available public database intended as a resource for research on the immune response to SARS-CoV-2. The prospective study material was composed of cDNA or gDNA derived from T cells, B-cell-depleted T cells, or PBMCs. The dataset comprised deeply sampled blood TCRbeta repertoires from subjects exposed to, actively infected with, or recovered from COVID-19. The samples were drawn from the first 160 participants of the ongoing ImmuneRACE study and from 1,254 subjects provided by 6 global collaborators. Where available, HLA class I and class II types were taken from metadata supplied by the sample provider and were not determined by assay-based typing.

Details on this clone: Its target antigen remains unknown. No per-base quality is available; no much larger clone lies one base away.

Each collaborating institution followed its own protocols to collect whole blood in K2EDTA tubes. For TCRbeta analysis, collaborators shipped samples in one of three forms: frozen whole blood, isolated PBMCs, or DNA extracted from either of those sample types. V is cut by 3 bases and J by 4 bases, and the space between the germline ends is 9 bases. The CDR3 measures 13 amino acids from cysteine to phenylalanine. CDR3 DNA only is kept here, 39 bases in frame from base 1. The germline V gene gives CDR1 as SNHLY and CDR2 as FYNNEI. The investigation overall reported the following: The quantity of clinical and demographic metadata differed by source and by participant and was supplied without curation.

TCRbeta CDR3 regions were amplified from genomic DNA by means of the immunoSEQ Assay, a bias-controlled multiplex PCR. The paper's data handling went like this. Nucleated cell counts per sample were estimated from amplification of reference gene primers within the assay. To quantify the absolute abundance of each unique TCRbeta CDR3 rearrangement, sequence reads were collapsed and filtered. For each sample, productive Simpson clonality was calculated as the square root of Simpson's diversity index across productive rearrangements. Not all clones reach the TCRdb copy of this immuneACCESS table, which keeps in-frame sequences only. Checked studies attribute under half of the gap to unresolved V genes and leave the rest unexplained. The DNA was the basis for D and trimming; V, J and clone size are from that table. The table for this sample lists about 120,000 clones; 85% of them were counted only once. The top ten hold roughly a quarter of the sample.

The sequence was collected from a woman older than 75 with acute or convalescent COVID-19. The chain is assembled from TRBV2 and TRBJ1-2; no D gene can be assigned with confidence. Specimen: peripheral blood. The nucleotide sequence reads TGTGCCAGCAGTGAGCTACGGGTCTATGGCTACACCTTC. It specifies CASSELRVYGYTF.